This is a list of T cell receptor beta chains from one sample in a study of T cell responses to AZD1222 COVID-19 vaccine. Libraries were prepared by immunoSEQ multiplex PCR; TCRdb keeps only in-frame clonotypes and omits some of them. Among roughly 120,000 clones listed, roughly 90% were seen once. The sample in question was peripheral blood, obtained on day 0 of AZD1222 vaccination. These TCRs come from an adult in good health. CDR3s include the opening cysteine and the closing phenylalanine or tryptophan.

>TRBV24-1|TRBJ1-4
CATSDPTASTNEKLFF
>TRBV7-9|TRBJ2-1
CASTQGYNEQFF
>TRBV28|TRBJ1-2
CASSLRSIGYTF
>TRBV7-2|TRBJ2-1
CASSLGASASYNEQFF
>TRBV10-3|TRBJ2-1
CAISELGGFSYNEQFF
>TRBV14|TRBJ1-1
CASSPVLVRLGFEGTEAFF
>TRBV6-5|TRBJ1-3
CASSFPSPGSGNTIYF
>TRBV2|TRBJ1-6
CASRTTGARSPLHF
>TRBV5-1|TRBJ2-2
CASSLGDWDGELFF
>TRBV18|TRBJ1-1
CASSPDSLNTEAFF
>TRBV9|TRBJ1-1
CASSVELVNTEAFF
>TRBV18|TRBJ1-5
CASSPVGGQGGQPQHF
>TRBV14|TRBJ1-3
CASSHVRTGGNTIYF
>TRBV7-2|TRBJ1-1
CASSLGGGLAFF
>TRBV6-5|TRBJ1-1
CASLNYVNTEAFF
>TRBV6-5|TRBJ1-1
CASSYRMNTEAFF
>TRBV18|TRBJ1-5
CASSWGQGSNQPQHF
>TRBV18|TRBJ2-2
CASSTRDPQSGELFF
>TRBV6-4|TRBJ2-1
CASSPTGAGEQFF
>TRBV19|TRBJ1-2
CASSLTRTSGGYTF
>TRBV30|TRBJ1-5
CAWSEDRHSNQPQHF
>TRBV4-1|TRBJ1-3
CASSQNTGSSGNTIYF
>TRBV12-5|TRBJ2-7
CASGEGYEQYF
>TRBV9|TRBJ2-5
CASSGGGLVTQYF
>TRBV7-6|TRBJ1-1
CASSLGTGRGANAEAFF
>TRBV18|TRBJ2-7
CASSPTAAEQYF
>TRBV7-9|TRBJ1-4
CASSRLGPAEELFF
>TRBV3-1/TRBV3-2|TRBJ1-5
CASSQGSGQPQHF
>TRBV19|TRBJ2-1
CASSIQAGGYNEQFF
>TRBV4-1|TRBJ1-3
CASSPIGRFSGNTIYF
>TRBV3-1/TRBV3-2|TRBJ1-2
CASSQRGLASYGYTF
>TRBV30|TRBJ1-2
CAWSVPGNGSPF
>TRBV2|TRBJ1-1
CATNRDRNTEAFF
>TRBV6-1|TRBJ1-2
CASSELSVLYGYTF
>TRBV19|TRBJ1-5
CASSMKTGGNQPQHF
>TRBV19|TRBJ1-1
CASSIKWGGVAQPRAAFF
>TRBV6-5|TRBJ1-2
CASSLLGGGDGYTF
>TRBV19|TRBJ1-5
CASRNTGDSTPQHF
>TRBV2|TRBJ1-2
CASSGLSFGYTF
>TRBV5-1|TRBJ2-2
CASSLDPAFQPNTGELFF